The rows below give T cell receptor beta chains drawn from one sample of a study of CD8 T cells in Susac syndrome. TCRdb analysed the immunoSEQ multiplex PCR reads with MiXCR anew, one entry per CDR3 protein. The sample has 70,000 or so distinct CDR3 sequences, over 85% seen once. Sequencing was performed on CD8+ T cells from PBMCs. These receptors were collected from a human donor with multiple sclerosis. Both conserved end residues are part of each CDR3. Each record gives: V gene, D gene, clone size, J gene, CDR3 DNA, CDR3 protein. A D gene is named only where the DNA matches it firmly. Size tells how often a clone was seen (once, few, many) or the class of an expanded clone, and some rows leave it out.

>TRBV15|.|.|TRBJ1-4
TGTGCCACCAGCAGAGCCAGGCTGGGTCAGTTGCACGAAAAACTGTTTTTT
CATSRARLGQLHEKLFF
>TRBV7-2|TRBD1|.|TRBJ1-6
TGTGCCAGCAGCTTAAGTCCTACAGGGGGTTCACCCCTCCACTTT
CASSLSPTGGSPLHF
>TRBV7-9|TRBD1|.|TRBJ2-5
TGTGCCAGCAGCTTTGGGACAGGGGAAGAGACCCAGTACTTC
CASSFGTGEETQYF
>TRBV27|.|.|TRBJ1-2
TGTGCCAGCAGGGGCTCAGATAACTATGGCTACACCTTC
CASRGSDNYGYTF
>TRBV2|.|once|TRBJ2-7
TGTGCCAGCAGTGCCTCGGGGTACGAGCAGTACTTC
CASSASGYEQYF
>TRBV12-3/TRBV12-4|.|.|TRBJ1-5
TGTGCCAGCAGTTTCTGGGACGTCGATCAGCCCCAGCATTTT
CASSFWDVDQPQHF
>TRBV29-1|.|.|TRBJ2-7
TGCAGCGTTGTAGCAAGCGGGCGGAGCGAGCAGTACTTC
CSVVASGRSEQYF
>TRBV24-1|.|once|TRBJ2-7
TGTGCCACCAGTGGGGGACACTCATACGAGCAGTACTTC
CATSGGHSYEQYF
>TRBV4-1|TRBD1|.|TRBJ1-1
TGCGCCAGCAGCACAGGGGACAGACTAGCTTTCTTT
CASSTGDRLAFF
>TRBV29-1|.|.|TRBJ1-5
TGCAGCGCTATCATTCCCTTTAGCAATCAGCCCCAGCATTTT
CSAIIPFSNQPQHF
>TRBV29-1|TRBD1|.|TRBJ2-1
TGCAGCGGGGAGGGGACAGGGCGTTACAATGAGCAGTTCTTC
CSGEGTGRYNEQFF
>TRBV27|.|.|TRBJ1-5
TGTGCCAGCAGTTTATTGGCAGGGTTACAGCCCCAGCATTTT
CASSLLAGLQPQHF
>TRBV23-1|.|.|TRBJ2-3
TGCGCCAGCAGTCTACCCTTGGACAGTTGGCGGGAGAATATCACAGATACGCAGTATTTT
CASSLPLDSWRENITDTQYF
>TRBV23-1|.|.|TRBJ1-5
TGCGCCAGCAGTCAACCCCGGACCGGGGGACATCAGCCCCAGCATTTT
CASSQPRTGGHQPQHF
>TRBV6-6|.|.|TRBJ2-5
TGTGCCAGCAGTTATGGCAGGAATGGAAGAGAGACCCAGTACTTC
CASSYGRNGRETQYF
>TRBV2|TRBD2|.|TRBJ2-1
TGTGCCAGCAGTGGCCCTAGTGGCGGGGGGTCCTACAATGAGCAGTTCTTC
CASSGPSGGGSYNEQFF
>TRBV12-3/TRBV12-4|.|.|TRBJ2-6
TGTGCCAGCAGTCTGGACACCTACTCTGGGGCCAACGTCCTGACTTTC
CASSLDTYSGANVLTF
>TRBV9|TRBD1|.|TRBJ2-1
TGTGCCAGCAGCGTACAACGCGGACAGGGGGCCGATGAGCAGTTCTTC
CASSVQRGQGADEQFF
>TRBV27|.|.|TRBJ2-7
TGTGCCAGCAGTTTACGGTCCGAAATTTACGAGCAGTACTTC
CASSLRSEIYEQYF
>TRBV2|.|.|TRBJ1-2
TGTGCCAGCAGTGATGTGGGGAATGGCTACACCTTC
CASSDVGNGYTF
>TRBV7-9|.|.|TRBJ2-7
TGTGCCAGCAGTGGGACCTTAAGCTCCTACGAGCAGTACTTC
CASSGTLSSYEQYF
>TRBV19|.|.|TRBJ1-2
TGTGCCAGTACCCTGACACCGGTAAACTATGGCTACACCTTC
CASTLTPVNYGYTF